The 18 T cell receptor beta chains reported below all come from one sample, sequenced in a study of human T cells and chemical hapten exposure (dated by TCRdb to about 2021). Receptor libraries were prepared by 5' RACE. The reads were generated on an Illumina MiSeq. Starting from the raw public reads, TCRdb applied fastp trimming at Q25, assembled clones with MiXCR and retained in-frame beta chains. CDR3 protein sequences are deduplicated, and each keeps its most common genes and DNA. Here the sample has 65,000 to 95,000 distinct CDR3 sequences; under 10% occur a single time. The biggest ten clones account for around 2% of the sample. Total RNA was extracted from unfractionated whole blood that had been collected in Tempus Blood RNA tubes. These receptors all come from a male donor in good health.

The J gene is TRBJ2-5, the V gene TRBV4-1, with TRBD2 matching over 7 bases. Germline V gene sequence: CDR1 MGHRA, CDR2 YSYEKL. The CDR3 is 19 amino acids. With V trimmed by 0 bases and J by 5 bases, 18 bases remained unmatched. This chain's CDR3 is CASSQDRALAAVGGETQYF. The DNA of the CDR3 is TGCGCCAGCAGCCAAGATCGGGCGCTAGCGGCAGTCGGGGGGGAGACCCAGTACTTC.

The CDR3 region has the DNA TGCGCCAGCAGCCCCCCTCCTAGCGGGAGAGGCCAAGAGACCCAGTACTTC. It codes for CASSPPPSGRGQETQYF. The chain is built from TRBV5-1 and TRBJ2-5; 10 nucleotides agree with TRBD2. Germline V gives CDR1 SGHRS, CDR2 YFSETQ. With V trimmed by 4 bases and J by 1 base, 10 bases remained unmatched. The CDR3 length is 17 residues.

In this sample, this clonotype turned up many times. The rearrangement joins TRBV7-9 to TRBJ1-1, with a possible D match to TRBD1 (6 bases). V gave up 1 base and J gave up 4 bases, with 7 bases separating them. The CDR3 is 13 amino acids. CDR1 and CDR2 from the germline V gene are SEHNR and FQNEAQ (reference sequence). The DNA for the CDR3 is TGTGCCAGCAGCTTAGGAGGGGGCACTGAAGCTTTCTTT. Residues: CASSLGGGTEAFF.

This clonotype was found a few times. The gene calls are TRBV13 and TRBJ2-7, with D tentatively TRBD2 (5 bases). Trimming removed 3 bases at V and 3 bases at J, with 18 bases between. Germline assignment: CDR1 PRHDT and CDR2 FYEKMQ (reference sequence). This CDR3 has 16 amino acids. The CDR3 coding sequence is TGTGCCAGCAGCTTTTATGGACCGAATGAGGGCTACGAGCAGTACTTC. Translated, it gives CASSFYGPNEGYEQYF.

The chain combines TRBV20-1 with TRBJ2-7; the D is unclear. The germline V gene has CDR1 DFQATT and CDR2 SNEGSKA (reference sequence). The CDR3 loop spans 13 amino acids. Trimming shortened V by 3 bases and J by 6 bases, and 15 bases separated the two germline ends. CDR3: CSASENLGGEQYF. The CDR3 DNA reads as TGCAGTGCTAGTGAGAACCTCGGCGGCGAGCAGTACTTC.

This clonotype has only a few counts. The chain links TRBV6-2 or TRBV6-3 to TRBJ2-7; 9 bases align to TRBD1. The germline CDR1 and CDR2 sequences are MNHEY and SVGEGT. There are 11 residues in the CDR3. J gave up 4 bases and V 10 bases, and 2 bases lay outside the gene matches. The CDR3 DNA follows: TGTGCCACCGACAGGGGGTACGAGCAGTACTTC. As protein: CATDRGYEQYF.

Many counts were recorded for this clonotype. The gene calls are TRBV6-1 and TRBJ2-3; 10 nucleotides align to TRBD2. CDR1 is MNHNS and CDR2 is SASEGT in the germline V gene. The ends lost 5 bases at V and 4 bases at J; junction bases unmatched: 9. The CDR3 runs 16 residues. CDR3 loop: CASSKLAGGPPDTQYF. CDR3 coding DNA: TGTGCCAGCAGTAAGTTAGCGGGAGGTCCGCCAGATACGCAGTATTTT.

There are a few counts of this clonotype. The rearrangement links TRBV10-3 to TRBJ2-5, with D maybe TRBD1 (5 bases). CDR1 and CDR2 (germline): ENHRY, SYGVKD. The length of the CDR3 is 12 residues. Trimming stripped 7 bases from V and 0 bases from J, with 6 bases between. The CDR3 DNA follows: TGTGCCATCACGGACAACCAAGAGACCCAGTACTTC. Amino acid sequence: CAITDNQETQYF.

V gene TRBV7-9 combines with J gene TRBJ2-7; either TRBD1 or TRBD2 may supply D (5 bases each). From germline, CDR1 is SEHNR and CDR2 FQNEAQ (reference sequence). This CDR3 is 12 amino acids long. The V end lost 5 bases, the J end lost 3 bases, and 8 bases lay between the germline ends. CDR3 sequence (DNA): TGTGCCAGCAGCGTTGGGGGCTACGAGCAGTACTTC. This gives the protein CASSVGGYEQYF.

In this sample, this clonotype turned up a few times. This chain links TRBV7-9 with TRBJ1-2; D unclear. V was pared by 7 bases and J by 2 bases, with 8 bases between. This CDR3 spans 12 amino acids. In germline, CDR1 is SEHNR, CDR2 FQNEAQ (reference sequence). The CDR3 bases are TGTGCCAGCAATGAACTCAACTATGGCTACACCTTC. Translation gives CASNELNYGYTF. The full variable domain, with the rest looked up from reference TRBV7-9 and TRBJ1-2, is DTGVSQNPRHKITKRGQNVTFRCDPISEHNRLYWYRQTLGQGPEFLTYFQNEAQLEKSRLLSDRFSAERPKGSFSTLEIQRTEQGDSAMYLCASNELNYGYTFGSGTRLTVV.

This clonotype was observed at least ten times. The chain has TRBV25-1 and TRBJ2-1, with 9 positions matching TRBD2. The germline V gene encodes CDR1 MGHDK and CDR2 SYGVNS. CDR3 length: 19 amino acids. The J segment lost 4 bases and the V segment lost 0 bases, leaving 13 bases of the junction unmatched. CDR3 sequence (DNA): TGTGCCAGCAGTGAATATAGAGGTAGCGGGAGCCTTGAATACAATGAGCAGTTCTTC. Amino acids: CASSEYRGSGSLEYNEQFF.

The sample holds many counts of this clonotype. The genes are TRBV10-2 and TRBJ2-7; no definite D call. Trimming stripped 10 bases from V and 0 bases from J, with 10 bases between. CDR1 WSHSY and CDR2 SAAADI come from the germline V gene. The CDR3 has 12 residues. The CDR3 nucleotides are TGCGCCACCCTAGGCTCCTCCTACGAGCAGTACTTC. Its translation: CATLGSSYEQYF.

This clonotype was seen many times. This chain joins TRBV7-2 and TRBJ2-1, with 13 bases lining up with TRBD2. The CDR3 length is 14 residues. Germline lookup yields CDR1 SGHTA and CDR2 FQGNSA. Trimming took 2 bases from V and 8 from J; bases not matched to a gene: 0. CDR3 region: CASSLTSGRDEQFF. The CDR3 bases are TGTGCCAGCAGCTTAACTAGCGGGAGGGATGAGCAGTTCTTC.

The rearrangement uses TRBV5-4 and TRBJ2-3; D remains unclear. CDR3 length: 15 residues. The germline gives CDR1 SGHNT, CDR2 YYREEE (reference sequence). Trimming cost V 4 bases and J 0 bases, with 12 bases left between them. CDR3 sequence reads: CASSPGSSSTDTQYF. For the CDR3, the DNA is TGTGCCAGCAGCCCCGGCTCTTCTAGCACAGATACGCAGTATTTT.

This clonotype showed up many times. The chain joins TRBV20-1 to TRBJ1-4; D is ambiguous. This CDR3 has 15 residues. V shed 0 bases and J shed 8 bases, with 16 bases lying between them. Germline V gene sequence: CDR1 DFQATT, CDR2 SNEGSKA (reference sequence). The chain's CDR3 is CSARESGKLREKLFF. As DNA, the CDR3 is TGCAGTGCTAGAGAGTCCGGGAAACTAAGGGAAAAACTGTTTTTT.

This clonotype was seen only a few times. CDR3 nucleotide sequence: TGCAGCGTTGAAATTAATGCGGCGTCCTACGAGCAGTACTTC. Its translation is CSVEINAASYEQYF. The chain recombines TRBV29-1 with TRBJ2-7; D remains ambiguous. This CDR3 comprises 14 residues. V was pared by 2 bases and J by 1 base, with 12 bases between. CDR1 is SQVTM, CDR2 ANQGSEA, per germline.

The chain combines TRBV6-1 with TRBJ1-3; perhaps TRBD1 as D (6 bases). The CDR3 is made up of 17 amino acids. Between the trimmed V and J ends, which lost 9 bases and 0 bases, there was a span of 21 bases. The V gene's germline CDR1 is MNHNS and CDR2 SASEGT. The chain's CDR3 is CARSGTTLHSSGNTIYF. The CDR3 DNA sequence: TGTGCCAGGTCCGGGACAACCTTACACTCCTCTGGAAACACCATATATTTT.

The chain is built from TRBV7-6 and TRBJ2-3; 7 bases are a match to TRBD2. The trim removed 0 bases at V and 4 bases at J, leaving 4 bases unmatched. Germline V gives CDR1 SGHVS, CDR2 FNYEAQ. The CDR3 spans 15 residues. CDR3 sequence reads: CASSLAGGPADTQYF. The CDR3 DNA follows: TGTGCCAGCAGCTTAGCGGGAGGGCCGGCAGATACGCAGTATTTT.